The following is a T cell receptor (beta chain) sequence with its context. Its antigen is as yet unknown. The PCR employed 60 Vbeta primers together with 13 Jbeta primers. Sequencing used immunoSEQ multiplex PCR; TCRdb keeps in-frame clones, though not all of them. Of some 200,000 clones listed, 80% to 85% are singletons. The entry originates in a study of cytomegalovirus exposure and HLA in healthy donors. Study conclusions and caveats: Across HLA loci, a later analysis found differing TCR association rates, with DRB1 most and HLA-C fewest.

The CDR3 is 14 residues long. The V end was cut by 4 bases, the J end by 6 bases, with 13 bases between. Germline loops: CDR1 MNHEY, CDR2 SMNVEV (reference sequence). The sample consisted of PBMCs. This clonotype was obtained from a woman between 45 and 65 years old in good health and CMV-seropositive. The chain joins TRBV27 to TRBJ1-5; no definite D call. The CDR3 is CASSSGAGSQPQHF. CDR3 DNA sequence: TGTGCCAGCAGTTCCGGAGCGGGGAGTCAGCCCCAGCATTTT.